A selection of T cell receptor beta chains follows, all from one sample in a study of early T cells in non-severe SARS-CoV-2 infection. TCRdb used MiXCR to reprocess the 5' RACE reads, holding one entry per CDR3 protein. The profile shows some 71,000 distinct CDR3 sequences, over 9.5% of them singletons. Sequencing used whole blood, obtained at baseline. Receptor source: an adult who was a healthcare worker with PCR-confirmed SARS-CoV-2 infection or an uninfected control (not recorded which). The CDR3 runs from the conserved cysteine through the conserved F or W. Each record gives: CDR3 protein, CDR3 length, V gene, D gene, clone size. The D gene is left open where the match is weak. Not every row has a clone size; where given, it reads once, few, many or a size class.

CDR3aa: CASSSGARDTQYF
len: 13
v_gene: TRBV5-1
d_gene: NA
abundance: few

CDR3aa: CASSPTSPLETQYF
len: 14
v_gene: TRBV6-4
d_gene: TRBD2
abundance: many

CDR3aa: CASSFRDRAQETQYF
len: 15
v_gene: TRBV5-4
d_gene: TRBD1
abundance: NA

CDR3aa: CSAEDRGGNYEQYF
len: 14
v_gene: TRBV20-1
d_gene: TRBD1
abundance: many

CDR3aa: CASSFPTYF
len: 9
v_gene: TRBV7-9
d_gene: NA
abundance: NA

CDR3aa: CASSSGQVLENTIYF
len: 15
v_gene: TRBV12-3/TRBV12-4
d_gene: TRBD1
abundance: few

CDR3aa: CASSLGVIPGHLLSYNEQFF
len: 20
v_gene: TRBV5-1
d_gene: NA
abundance: NA

CDR3aa: CASSLQDTQYF
len: 11
v_gene: TRBV7-9
d_gene: NA
abundance: many

CDR3aa: CASSSRKTNEKLFF
len: 14
v_gene: TRBV7-9
d_gene: NA
abundance: many

CDR3aa: CASSLNQGANTGELFF
len: 16
v_gene: TRBV9
d_gene: TRBD1
abundance: few

CDR3aa: CSARDSEEGTDQPQHF
len: 16
v_gene: TRBV20-1
d_gene: NA
abundance: few

CDR3aa: CSVSGRAKNIQYF
len: 13
v_gene: TRBV29-1
d_gene: TRBD2
abundance: NA

CDR3aa: CASSQDPSGMLGTQYF
len: 16
v_gene: TRBV4-3
d_gene: TRBD2
abundance: many

CDR3aa: CASSIVRTSGGETQYF
len: 16
v_gene: TRBV19
d_gene: TRBD2
abundance: many

CDR3aa: CASSFGTASLNTEAFF
len: 16
v_gene: TRBV5-1
d_gene: TRBD1
abundance: few

CDR3aa: CSAHGAGRSYNEQFF
len: 15
v_gene: TRBV20-1
d_gene: NA
abundance: few

CDR3aa: CASSLAPLAGLEEKLFF
len: 17
v_gene: TRBV5-5
d_gene: NA
abundance: NA

CDR3aa: CASRSRDKPVSPTEAFF
len: 17
v_gene: TRBV3-1
d_gene: NA
abundance: few

CDR3aa: CASSTTSGSYNEQFF
len: 15
v_gene: TRBV11-3
d_gene: TRBD2
abundance: many

CDR3aa: CASSPFSGTKNTEAFF
len: 16
v_gene: TRBV18
d_gene: NA
abundance: many

CDR3aa: CASSPRGDRPGETQYF
len: 16
v_gene: TRBV7-9
d_gene: NA
abundance: once

CDR3aa: CASSQSGSNQPQHF
len: 14
v_gene: TRBV3-1
d_gene: NA
abundance: few

CDR3aa: CASSLNGVRFF
len: 11
v_gene: TRBV5-1
d_gene: NA
abundance: many

CDR3aa: CASSYSGTGNYGYTF
len: 15
v_gene: TRBV6-2/TRBV6-3
d_gene: NA
abundance: NA

CDR3aa: CASSSPAGITDTQYF
len: 15
v_gene: TRBV7-9
d_gene: TRBD2
abundance: few

CDR3aa: CASSSTSGRGSSYNEQFF
len: 18
v_gene: TRBV11-2
d_gene: TRBD2
abundance: few

CDR3aa: CAIKGQSSYNSPLHF
len: 15
v_gene: TRBV10-3
d_gene: NA
abundance: NA

CDR3aa: CSAKKDSSGNTIYF
len: 14
v_gene: TRBV29-1
d_gene: NA
abundance: NA

CDR3aa: CASSLALSQPQHF
len: 13
v_gene: TRBV12-3/TRBV12-4
d_gene: NA
abundance: many

CDR3aa: CASSQPGTGGDEQFF
len: 15
v_gene: TRBV11-3
d_gene: TRBD1
abundance: many

CDR3aa: CASSKFRTDLSYEQYF
len: 16
v_gene: TRBV5-1
d_gene: NA
abundance: NA

CDR3aa: CASSVRGTNTGELFF
len: 15
v_gene: TRBV9
d_gene: NA
abundance: few

CDR3aa: CASSHHGTRTNEQFF
len: 15
v_gene: TRBV3-1
d_gene: TRBD2
abundance: NA

CDR3aa: CASSLGGQGMNEQFF
len: 15
v_gene: TRBV5-8
d_gene: TRBD1
abundance: many

CDR3aa: CASTPWLGSYNEQFF
len: 15
v_gene: TRBV14
d_gene: NA
abundance: NA

CDR3aa: CASSQDQGRMNTGELFF
len: 17
v_gene: TRBV3-1
d_gene: NA
abundance: many

CDR3aa: CASSLRQVLPGELFF
len: 15
v_gene: TRBV7-3
d_gene: NA
abundance: few

CDR3aa: CASSDLSILAKNIQYF
len: 16
v_gene: TRBV10-2
d_gene: NA
abundance: many

CDR3aa: CASSLSHLTDTQYF
len: 14
v_gene: TRBV12-3/TRBV12-4
d_gene: NA
abundance: few

CDR3aa: CASSPLGQPQHF
len: 12
v_gene: TRBV6-2/TRBV6-3
d_gene: NA
abundance: NA

CDR3aa: CSARAATGGSREQYF
len: 15
v_gene: TRBV20-1
d_gene: TRBD1
abundance: few

CDR3aa: CASSLGSGVEPLHF
len: 14
v_gene: TRBV7-6
d_gene: NA
abundance: few

CDR3aa: CSAGRLGSNEQFF
len: 13
v_gene: TRBV29-1
d_gene: NA
abundance: NA

CDR3aa: CASHPPTSGNPSTQYF
len: 16
v_gene: TRBV2
d_gene: TRBD2
abundance: NA

CDR3aa: CASNRDGTDEQYF
len: 13
v_gene: TRBV5-1
d_gene: NA
abundance: many

CDR3aa: CASTAGGAFTGELFF
len: 15
v_gene: TRBV2
d_gene: TRBD2
abundance: NA

CDR3aa: CASSLRQEQETQYF
len: 14
v_gene: TRBV9
d_gene: NA
abundance: few

CDR3aa: CASSRLAASYEQYF
len: 14
v_gene: TRBV11-2
d_gene: TRBD2
abundance: few

CDR3aa: CASSVVSGGTQYF
len: 13
v_gene: TRBV9
d_gene: NA
abundance: NA

CDR3aa: CSALQGVGKNIQYF
len: 14
v_gene: TRBV20-1
d_gene: TRBD1
abundance: NA

CDR3aa: CASSLSSIEQFF
len: 12
v_gene: TRBV5-1
d_gene: NA
abundance: few

CDR3aa: CASSVGEAGSSYNEQFF
len: 17
v_gene: TRBV9
d_gene: NA
abundance: NA

CDR3aa: CASSLPGQSEAFF
len: 13
v_gene: TRBV4-1
d_gene: TRBD1
abundance: NA